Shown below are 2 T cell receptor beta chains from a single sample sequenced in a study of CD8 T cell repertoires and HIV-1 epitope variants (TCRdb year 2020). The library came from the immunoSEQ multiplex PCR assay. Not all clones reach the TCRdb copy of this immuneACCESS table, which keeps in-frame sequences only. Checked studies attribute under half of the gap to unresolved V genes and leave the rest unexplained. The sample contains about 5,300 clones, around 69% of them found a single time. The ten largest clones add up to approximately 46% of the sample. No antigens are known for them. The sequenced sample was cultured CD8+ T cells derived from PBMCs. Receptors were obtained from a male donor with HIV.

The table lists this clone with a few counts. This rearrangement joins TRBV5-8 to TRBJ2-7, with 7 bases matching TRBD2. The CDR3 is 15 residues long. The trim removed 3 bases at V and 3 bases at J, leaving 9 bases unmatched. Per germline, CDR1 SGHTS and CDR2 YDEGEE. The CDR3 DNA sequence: TGTGCCAGCAGCTCTATTTTAGCGGGCTTCTACGAGCAGTACTTC. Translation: CASSSILAGFYEQYF. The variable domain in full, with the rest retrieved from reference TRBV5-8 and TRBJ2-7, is EAGVTQSPTHLIKTRGQQATLRCSPISGHTSVYWYQQALGLGLQFLLWYDEGEERNRGNFPPRFSGRQFPNYSSELNVNALELEDSALYLCASSSILAGFYEQYFGPGTRLTVT.

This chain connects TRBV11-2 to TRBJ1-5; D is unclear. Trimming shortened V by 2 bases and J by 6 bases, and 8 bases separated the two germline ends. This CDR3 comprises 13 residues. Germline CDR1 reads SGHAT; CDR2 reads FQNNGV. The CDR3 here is CASSLSVGQPQHF. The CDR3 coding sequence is TGTGCCAGCAGCTTATCAGTAGGTCAGCCCCAGCATTTT. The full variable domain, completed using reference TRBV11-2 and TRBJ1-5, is EAGVAQSPRYKIIEKRQSVAFWCNPISGHATLYWYQQILGQGPKLLIQFQNNGVVDDSQLPKDRFSAERLKGVDSTLKIQPAKLEDSAVYLCASSLSVGQPQHFGDGTRLSIL.